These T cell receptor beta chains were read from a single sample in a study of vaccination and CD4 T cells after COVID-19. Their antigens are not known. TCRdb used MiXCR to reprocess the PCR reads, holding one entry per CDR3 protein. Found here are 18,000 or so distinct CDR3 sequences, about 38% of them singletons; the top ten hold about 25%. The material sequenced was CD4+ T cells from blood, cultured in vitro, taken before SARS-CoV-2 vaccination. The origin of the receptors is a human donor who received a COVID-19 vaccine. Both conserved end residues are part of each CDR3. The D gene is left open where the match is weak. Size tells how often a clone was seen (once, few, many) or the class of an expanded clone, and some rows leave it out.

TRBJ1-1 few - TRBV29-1 CSVDQFNTEAFF TGCAGCGTTGACCAGTTCAACACTGAAGCTTTCTTT
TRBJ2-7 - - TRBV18 CASSPVAGIMQGEQYF TGTGCCAGCTCACCGGTGGCAGGGATAATGCAGGGGGAGCAGTACTTC
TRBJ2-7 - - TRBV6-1 CASRVVDYEQYF TGTGCCAGCAGGGTAGTTGACTACGAGCAGTACTTC
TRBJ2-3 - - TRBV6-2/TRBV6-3 CASSYGGLFRADTQYF TGTGCCAGCAGTTACGGCGGGCTTTTCAGAGCAGATACGCAGTATTTT
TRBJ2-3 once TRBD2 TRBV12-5 CASGLVRDGGVSTDTQYF TGTGCTAGTGGTTTGGTAAGGGACGGGGGGGTTAGCACAGATACGCAGTATTTT
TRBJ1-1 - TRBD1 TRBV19 CASSATGVNTEAFF TGTGCCAGTAGTGCAACAGGGGTGAACACTGAAGCTTTCTTT
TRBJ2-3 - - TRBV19 CASSLTADTQYF TGTGCCAGTAGCCTGACAGCAGATACGCAGTATTTT
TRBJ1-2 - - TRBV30 CACRERLMIRASYTF TGTGCCTGTAGGGAAAGGTTGATGATCAGGGCGTCCTACACCTTC
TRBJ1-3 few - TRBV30 CAWSSLGGHVNTIYF TGTGCCTGGAGTTCATTAGGGGGGCACGTGAACACCATATATTTT
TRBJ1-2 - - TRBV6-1 CASRAPGHLYGYTF TGTGCCAGCAGGGCCCCGGGACACCTCTATGGCTACACCTTC
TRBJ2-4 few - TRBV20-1 CSARDLQDLWNIQYF TGCAGTGCTAGAGATTTGCAAGATTTGTGGAACATTCAGTACTTC
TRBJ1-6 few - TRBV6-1 CASSEAAVGRVNSPLHF TGTGCCAGCAGTGAAGCGGCCGTTGGCAGGGTTAATTCACCCCTCCACTTT
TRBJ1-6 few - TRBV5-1 CASSLVGAGSGFGSPLHF TGCGCCAGCAGCTTGGTCGGGGCAGGATCGGGGTTTGGGTCACCCCTCCACTTT
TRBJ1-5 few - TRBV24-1 CATSSLDWGQPQHF TGTGCCACCAGTTCCCTGGACTGGGGTCAGCCCCAGCATTTT
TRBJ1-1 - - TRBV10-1 CASSGPQGSPEAFF TGCGCCAGCAGTGGGCCTCAGGGAAGTCCTGAAGCTTTCTTT
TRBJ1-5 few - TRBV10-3 CAISEQNLAQHF TGTGCCATCAGTGAACAAAACCTGGCCCAGCATTTT
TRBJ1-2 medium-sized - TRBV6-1 CASSHYRIDYGYTF TGTGCCAGCAGTCATTACAGGATTGACTATGGCTACACCTTC
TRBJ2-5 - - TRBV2 CASSDREETQYF TGTGCCAGCAGTGACAGGGAGGAGACCCAGTACTTC
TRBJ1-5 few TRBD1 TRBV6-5 CASSYSGQVNQPQHF TGTGCCAGCAGTTACTCGGGACAGGTCAATCAGCCCCAGCATTTT
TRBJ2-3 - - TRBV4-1 CASSQDQRGGTSPTDTQYF TGCGCCAGCAGCCAAGACCAACGCGGGGGCACATCCCCCACAGATACGCAGTATTTT
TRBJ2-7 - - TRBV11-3 CASSFSRGEQYF TGTGCCAGCAGCTTCAGTAGGGGCGAGCAGTACTTC
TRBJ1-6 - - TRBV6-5 CASSYEAGDNSPVHF TGTGCCAGCAGTTACGAGGCAGGGGATAATTCACCCGTCCACTTT
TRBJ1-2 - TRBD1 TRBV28 CASRGQGVVSYTF TGTGCCAGCCGGGGACAGGGGGTAGTGAGCTACACCTTC
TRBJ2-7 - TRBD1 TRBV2 CASIRGQQTYEQYF TGTGCCAGCATCCGGGGACAGCAAACCTACGAGCAGTACTTC
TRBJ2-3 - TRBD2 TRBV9 CASSVGGLASHTQYF TGTGCCAGCAGCGTAGGGGGACTAGCCTCGCATACGCAGTATTTT